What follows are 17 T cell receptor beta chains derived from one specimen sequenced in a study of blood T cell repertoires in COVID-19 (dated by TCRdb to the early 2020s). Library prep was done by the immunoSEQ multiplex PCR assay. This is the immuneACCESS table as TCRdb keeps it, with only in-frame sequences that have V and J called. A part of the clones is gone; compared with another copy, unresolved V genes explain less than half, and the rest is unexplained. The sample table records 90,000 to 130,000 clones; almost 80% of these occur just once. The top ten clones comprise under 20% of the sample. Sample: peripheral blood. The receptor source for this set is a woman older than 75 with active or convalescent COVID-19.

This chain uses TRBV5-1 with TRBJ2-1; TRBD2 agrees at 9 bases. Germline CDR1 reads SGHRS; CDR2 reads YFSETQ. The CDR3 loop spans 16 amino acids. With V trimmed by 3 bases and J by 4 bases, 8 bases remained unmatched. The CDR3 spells CASSSIAGVGYNEQFF. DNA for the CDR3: TGCGCCAGCAGCTCGATAGCGGGAGTGGGTTACAATGAGCAGTTCTTC.

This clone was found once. CDR3: CASSLVGASGSREQFF. For the CDR3, the DNA is TGTGCCAGCAGCTTAGTAGGGGCTAGCGGGAGCAGGGAGCAGTTCTTC. This chain connects TRBV7-9 to TRBJ2-1, with 10 bases aligning to TRBD2. Trimming at V came to 1 base and at J to 10 bases, leaving 10 bases not matched to a gene. The CDR3 has 16 residues. The germline gives CDR1 SEHNR, CDR2 FQNEAQ (reference sequence).

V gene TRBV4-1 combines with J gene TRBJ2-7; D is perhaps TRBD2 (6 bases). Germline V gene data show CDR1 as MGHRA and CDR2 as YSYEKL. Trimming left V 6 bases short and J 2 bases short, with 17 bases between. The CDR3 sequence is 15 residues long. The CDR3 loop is CASRSMTRPPYEQYF. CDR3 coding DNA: TGCGCCAGCAGATCCATGACTAGACCTCCCTACGAGCAGTACTTC.

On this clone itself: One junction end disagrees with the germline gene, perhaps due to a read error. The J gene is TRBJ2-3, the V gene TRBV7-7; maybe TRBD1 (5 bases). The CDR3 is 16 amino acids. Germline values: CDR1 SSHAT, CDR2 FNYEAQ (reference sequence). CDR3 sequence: CASSLGYGRATDTQYF. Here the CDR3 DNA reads TGTGCTAGCAGCTTAGGGTACGGCAGGGCCACAGATACGCAGTATTTT.

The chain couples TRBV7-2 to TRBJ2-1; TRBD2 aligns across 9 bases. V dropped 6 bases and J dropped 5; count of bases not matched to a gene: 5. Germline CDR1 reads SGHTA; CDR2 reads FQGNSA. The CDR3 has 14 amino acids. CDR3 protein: CASRPSGVDNEQFF. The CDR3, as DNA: TGTGCCAGCAGACCTAGCGGGGTAGACAATGAGCAGTTCTTC.

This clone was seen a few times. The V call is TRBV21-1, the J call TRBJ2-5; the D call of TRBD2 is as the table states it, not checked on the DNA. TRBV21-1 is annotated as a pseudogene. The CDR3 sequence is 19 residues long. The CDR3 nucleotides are TGTGCCAGCAGCCCTCGGACTAGCCTGGGTGGGACTTGTGAAGAGACCCAGTACTTC. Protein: CASSPRTSLGGTCEETQYF.

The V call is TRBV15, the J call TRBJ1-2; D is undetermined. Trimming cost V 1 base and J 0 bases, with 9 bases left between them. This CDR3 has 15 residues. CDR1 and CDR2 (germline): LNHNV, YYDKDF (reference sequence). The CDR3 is CATSRGAGPNYGYTF. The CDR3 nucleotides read TGTGCCACCAGCAGAGGGGCAGGCCCTAACTATGGCTACACCTTC.

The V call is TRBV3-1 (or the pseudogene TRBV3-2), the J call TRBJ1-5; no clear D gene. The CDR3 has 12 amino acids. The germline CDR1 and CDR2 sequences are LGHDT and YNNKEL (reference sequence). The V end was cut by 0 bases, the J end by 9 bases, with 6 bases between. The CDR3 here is CASSQDRGPQHF. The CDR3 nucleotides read TGTGCCAGCAGCCAAGATCGGGGGCCCCAGCATTTT.

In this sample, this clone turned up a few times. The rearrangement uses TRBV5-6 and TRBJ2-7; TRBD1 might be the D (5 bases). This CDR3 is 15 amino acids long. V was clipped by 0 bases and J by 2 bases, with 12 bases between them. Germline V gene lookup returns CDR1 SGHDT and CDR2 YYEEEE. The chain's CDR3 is CASSLVRVRAYEQYF. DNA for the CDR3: TGTGCCAGCAGCTTGGTCAGGGTCAGAGCCTACGAGCAGTACTTC. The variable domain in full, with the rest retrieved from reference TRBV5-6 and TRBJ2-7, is DAGVTQSPTHLIKTRGQQVTLRCSPKSGHDTVSWYQQALGQGPQFIFQYYEEEERQRGNFPDRFSGHQFPNYSSELNVNALLLGDSALYLCASSLVRVRAYEQYFGPGTRLTVT.

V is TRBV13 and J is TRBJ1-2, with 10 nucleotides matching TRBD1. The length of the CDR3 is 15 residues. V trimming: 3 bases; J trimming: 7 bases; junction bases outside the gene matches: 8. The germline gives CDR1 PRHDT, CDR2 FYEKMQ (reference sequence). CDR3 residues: CASSLAGTGVFGYTF. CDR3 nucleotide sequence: TGTGCCAGCAGCTTGGCCGGGACAGGGGTTTTTGGCTACACCTTC. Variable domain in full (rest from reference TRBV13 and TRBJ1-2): AAGVIQSPRHLIKEKRETATLKCYPIPRHDTVYWYQQGPGQDPQFLISFYEKMQSDKGSIPDRFSAQQFSDYHSELNMSSLELGDSALYFCASSLAGTGVFGYTFGSGTRLTVV.

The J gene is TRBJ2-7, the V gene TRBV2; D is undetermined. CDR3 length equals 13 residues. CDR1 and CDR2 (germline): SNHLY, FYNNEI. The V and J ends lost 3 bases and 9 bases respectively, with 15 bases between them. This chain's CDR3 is CASSDSPEIGQYF. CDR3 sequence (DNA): TGTGCCAGCAGTGACTCGCCCGAGATCGGGCAGTACTTC.

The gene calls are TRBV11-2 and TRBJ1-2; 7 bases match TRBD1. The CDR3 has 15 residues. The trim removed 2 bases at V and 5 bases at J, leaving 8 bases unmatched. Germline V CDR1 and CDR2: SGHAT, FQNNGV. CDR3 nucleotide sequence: TGTGCCAGCAGCTTAACCCGGACAGGCCAATATGGCTACACCTTC. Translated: CASSLTRTGQYGYTF.

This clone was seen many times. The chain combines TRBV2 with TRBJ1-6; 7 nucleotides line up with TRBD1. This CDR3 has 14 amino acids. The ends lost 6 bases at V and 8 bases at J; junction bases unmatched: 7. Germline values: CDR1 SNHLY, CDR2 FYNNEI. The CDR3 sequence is CASRRQGRDSPLHF. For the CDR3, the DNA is TGTGCCAGCAGACGACAGGGCCGTGATTCACCCCTCCACTTT.

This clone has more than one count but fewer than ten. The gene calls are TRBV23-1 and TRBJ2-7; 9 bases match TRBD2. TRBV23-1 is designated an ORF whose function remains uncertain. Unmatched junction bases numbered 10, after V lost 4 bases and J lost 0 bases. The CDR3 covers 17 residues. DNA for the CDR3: TGCGCCAGCAGTCGGCCAGGACTAGCGTATAGCTCCTACGAGCAGTACTTC. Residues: CASSRPGLAYSSYEQYF.

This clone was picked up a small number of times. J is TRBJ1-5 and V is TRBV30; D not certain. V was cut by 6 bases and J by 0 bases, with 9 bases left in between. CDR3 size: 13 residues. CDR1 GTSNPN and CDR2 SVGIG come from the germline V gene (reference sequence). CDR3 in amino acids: CACRSYSNQPQHF. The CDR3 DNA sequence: TGTGCCTGCCGAAGCTATAGCAATCAGCCCCAGCATTTT.

CDR3 DNA sequence: TGTGCCAGCTCACCACTGGGACAGGGGGCTCGTCCCCAGCATTTT. Translated: CASSPLGQGARPQHF. This chain uses TRBV18 with TRBJ1-5; 12 positions match TRBD1. The junction had 5 bases not matched to a gene; V was cut back by 1 base and J by 10 bases. The CDR3 consists of 15 residues. Germline-derived CDR1 and CDR2 are KGHSH and LQKENI.

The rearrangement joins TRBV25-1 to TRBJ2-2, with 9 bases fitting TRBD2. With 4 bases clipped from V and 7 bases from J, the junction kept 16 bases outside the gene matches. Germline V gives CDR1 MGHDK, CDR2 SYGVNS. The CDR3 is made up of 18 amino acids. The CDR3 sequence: CASSALPGREGRVGELFF. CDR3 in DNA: TGTGCCAGCAGTGCCCTTCCGGGGCGGGAGGGCCGGGTCGGGGAGCTGTTTTTT. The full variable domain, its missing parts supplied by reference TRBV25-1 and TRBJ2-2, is EADIYQTPRYLVIGTGKKITLECSQTMGHDKMYWYQQDPGMELHLIHYSYGVNSTEKGDLSSESTVSRIRTEHFPLTLESARPSHTSQYLCASSALPGREGRVGELFFGEGSRLTVL.